This is a list of T cell receptor beta chains from one sample in a study of regulatory T cells in long-lasting Graves disease. TCRdb re-derived calls from the multiplex PCR reads in MiXCR, one entry per CDR3 protein. The repertoire holds some 560,000 distinct CDR3 sequences, with roughly 15% as singletons. The data also belong to a second study, concerning T cells in Graves' hyperthyroidism and ophthalmopathy.

The starting material was peripheral blood mononuclear cells (PBMCs), obtained at new diagnosis, from a patient treated with antithyroid drugs. These receptors all stem from a woman aged 35 to 59 with Graves disease. CDR3s leave out the opening cysteine and the closing phenylalanine or tryptophan. Fields, in order: V gene, J gene, clone size, CDR3 protein. Rows give clone size only sometimes, using once, few, many, or a class for an expanded clone.

TRBV19	TRBJ1-2	-	ASSSSWGNNYGYT
TRBV10-3	TRBJ1-1	many	AIRADRDTEAF
TRBV12-3/TRBV12-4	TRBJ2-1	few	ASSPGLAGGDEQF
TRBV11-2	TRBJ2-5	many	ASSFLAGTETQY
TRBV20-1	TRBJ2-2	many	SAPTNTGELF
TRBV7-9	TRBJ2-5	-	ASSPQLGTETQY
TRBV2	TRBJ2-7	many	ASRNPTVFRDEQY
TRBV7-8	TRBJ1-5	few	ASSPQRDLLASNQPQH
TRBV29-1	TRBJ1-1	many	SVEGVPTASRTEAF
TRBV10-3	TRBJ1-1	many	ASKRNMNTEAF
TRBV6-6	TRBJ1-2	-	ASSYSASAGAGYT
TRBV20-1	TRBJ2-1	-	SAKPGTSGSGAYNEQF
TRBV7-9	TRBJ2-3	-	ASRWGATDTQY
TRBV7-9	TRBJ2-7	few	ASSQPPYEQY
TRBV3-1	TRBJ1-1	many	ASRLQGDTEAF